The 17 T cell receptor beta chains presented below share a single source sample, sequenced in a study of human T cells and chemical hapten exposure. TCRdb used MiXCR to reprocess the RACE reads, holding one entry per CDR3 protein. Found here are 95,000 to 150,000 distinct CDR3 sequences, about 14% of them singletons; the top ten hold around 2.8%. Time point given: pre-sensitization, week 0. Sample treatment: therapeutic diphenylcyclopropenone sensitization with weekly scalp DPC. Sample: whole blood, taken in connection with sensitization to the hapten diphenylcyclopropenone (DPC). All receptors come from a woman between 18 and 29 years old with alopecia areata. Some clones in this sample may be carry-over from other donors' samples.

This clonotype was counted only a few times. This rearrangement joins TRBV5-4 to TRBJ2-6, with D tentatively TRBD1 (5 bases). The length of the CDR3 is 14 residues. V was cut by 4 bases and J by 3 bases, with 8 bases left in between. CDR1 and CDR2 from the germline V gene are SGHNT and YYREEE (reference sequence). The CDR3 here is CASSNRSGANVLTF. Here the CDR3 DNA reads TGTGCCAGCAGCAACAGGAGTGGGGCCAACGTCCTGACTTTC. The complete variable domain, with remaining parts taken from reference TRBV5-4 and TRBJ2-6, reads ETGVTQSPTHLIKTRGQQVTLRCSSQSGHNTVSWYQQALGQGPQFIFQYYREEENGRGNFPPRFSGLQFPNYSSELNVNALELDDSALYLCASSNRSGANVLTFGAGSRLTVL.

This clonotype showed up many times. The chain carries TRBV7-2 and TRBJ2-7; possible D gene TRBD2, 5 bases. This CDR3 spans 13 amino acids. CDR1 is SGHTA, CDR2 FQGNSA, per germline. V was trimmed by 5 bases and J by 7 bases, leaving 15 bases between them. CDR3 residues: CASSDYLREEQYF. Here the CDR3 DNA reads TGTGCCAGCAGCGACTATTTACGTGAGGAGCAGTACTTC.

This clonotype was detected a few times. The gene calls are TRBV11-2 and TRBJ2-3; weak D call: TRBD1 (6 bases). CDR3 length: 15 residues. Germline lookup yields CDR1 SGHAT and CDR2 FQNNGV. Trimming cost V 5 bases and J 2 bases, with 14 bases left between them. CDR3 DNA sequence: TGTGCCAGCAGCCACCGGTGGGGGCCCACAGATACGCAGTATTTT. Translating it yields CASSHRWGPTDTQYF.

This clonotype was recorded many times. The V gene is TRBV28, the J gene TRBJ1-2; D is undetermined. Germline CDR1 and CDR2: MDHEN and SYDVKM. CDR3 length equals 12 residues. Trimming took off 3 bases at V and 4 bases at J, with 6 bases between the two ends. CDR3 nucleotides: TGTGCCAGCAGTTTTGAGACCTATGGCTACACCTTC. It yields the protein CASSFETYGYTF.

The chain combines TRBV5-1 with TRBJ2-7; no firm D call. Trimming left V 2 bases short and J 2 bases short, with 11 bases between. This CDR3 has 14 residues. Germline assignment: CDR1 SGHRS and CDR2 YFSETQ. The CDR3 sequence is CASSFQSSAYEQYF. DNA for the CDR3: TGCGCCAGCAGCTTTCAGAGTTCTGCCTACGAGCAGTACTTC. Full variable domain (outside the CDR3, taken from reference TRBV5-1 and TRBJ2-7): KAGVTQTPRYLIKTRGQQVTLSCSPISGHRSVSWYQQTPGQGLQFLFEYFSETQRNKGNFPGRFSGRQFSNSRSEMNVSTLELGDSALYLCASSFQSSAYEQYFGPGTRLTVT.

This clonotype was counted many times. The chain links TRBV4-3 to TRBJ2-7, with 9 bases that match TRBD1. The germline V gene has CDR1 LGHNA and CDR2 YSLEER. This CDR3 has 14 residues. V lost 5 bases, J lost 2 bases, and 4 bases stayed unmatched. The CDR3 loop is CASSSGTGPYEQYF. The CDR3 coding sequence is TGCGCCAGCAGCTCCGGGACAGGGCCCTACGAGCAGTACTTC.

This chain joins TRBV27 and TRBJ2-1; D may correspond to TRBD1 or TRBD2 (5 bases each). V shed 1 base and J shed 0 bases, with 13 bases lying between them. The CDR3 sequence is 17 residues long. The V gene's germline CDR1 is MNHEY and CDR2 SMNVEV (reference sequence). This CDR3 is CASSLLGGQGSYNEQFF. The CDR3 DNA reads TGTGCCAGCAGTTTATTAGGCGGGCAGGGCTCCTACAATGAGCAGTTCTTC.

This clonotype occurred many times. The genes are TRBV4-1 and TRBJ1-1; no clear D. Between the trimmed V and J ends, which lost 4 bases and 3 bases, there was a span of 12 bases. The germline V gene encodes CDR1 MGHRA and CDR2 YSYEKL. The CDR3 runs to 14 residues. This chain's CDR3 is CASSPRKAHTEAFF. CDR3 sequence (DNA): TGCGCCAGCAGCCCCCGTAAGGCCCACACTGAAGCTTTCTTT.

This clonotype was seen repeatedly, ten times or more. The CDR3 nucleotides are TGTGCCAGCACCCCGGGGCGGGTATCGAACACTGAAGCTTTCTTT. This codes for CASTPGRVSNTEAFF. This chain connects TRBV12-3 or TRBV12-4 to TRBJ1-1; tentatively, D is TRBD1 (5 bases). V was clipped by 7 bases and J by 1 base, with 16 bases between them. The CDR3 sequence is 15 residues long.

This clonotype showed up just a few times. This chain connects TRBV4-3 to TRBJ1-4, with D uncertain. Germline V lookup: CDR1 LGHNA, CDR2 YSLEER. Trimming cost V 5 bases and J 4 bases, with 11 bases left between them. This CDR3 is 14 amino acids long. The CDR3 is CASSSGGSNEKLFF. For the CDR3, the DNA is TGCGCCAGCAGCTCTGGAGGAAGTAATGAAAAACTGTTTTTT.

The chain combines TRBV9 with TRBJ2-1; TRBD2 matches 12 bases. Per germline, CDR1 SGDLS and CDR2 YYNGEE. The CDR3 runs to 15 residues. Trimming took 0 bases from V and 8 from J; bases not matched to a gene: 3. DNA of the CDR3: TGTGCCAGCAGCGTAGGACTAGCGGGGGTAGATGAGCAGTTCTTC. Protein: CASSVGLAGVDEQFF.

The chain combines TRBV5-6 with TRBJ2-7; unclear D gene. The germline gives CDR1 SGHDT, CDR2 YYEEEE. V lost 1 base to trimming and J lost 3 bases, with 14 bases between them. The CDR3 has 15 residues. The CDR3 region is CASSLSPGSFYEQYF. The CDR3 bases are TGTGCCAGCAGCTTGTCCCCCGGCAGCTTCTACGAGCAGTACTTC.

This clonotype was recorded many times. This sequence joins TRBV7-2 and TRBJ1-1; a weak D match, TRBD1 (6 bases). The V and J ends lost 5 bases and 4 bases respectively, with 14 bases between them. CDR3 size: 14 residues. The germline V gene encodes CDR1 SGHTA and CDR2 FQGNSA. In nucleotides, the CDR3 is TGTGCCAGCAGCCTAGGGGGAAGGAGCACTGAAGCTTTCTTT. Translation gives CASSLGGRSTEAFF.

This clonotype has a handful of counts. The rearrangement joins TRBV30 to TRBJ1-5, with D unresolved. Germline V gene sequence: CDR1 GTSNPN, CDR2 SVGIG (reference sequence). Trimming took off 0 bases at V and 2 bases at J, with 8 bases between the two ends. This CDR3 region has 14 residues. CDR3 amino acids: CAWSVIGGNQPQHF. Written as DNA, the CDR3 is TGTGCCTGGAGTGTAATCGGGGGCAATCAGCCCCAGCATTTT.

Written as DNA, the CDR3 is TGTGCCAGCAGCCAAGGAAGGACAGCTGGATTCACAGATACGCAGTATTTT. The encoded protein is CASSQGRTAGFTDTQYF. The V gene is TRBV3-1, the J gene TRBJ2-3; D perhaps matches TRBD1 (6 bases). The germline V and J ends were trimmed by 1 base and 2 bases, with 16 bases remaining between them. Germline lookup yields CDR1 LGHDT and CDR2 YNNKEL (reference sequence). CDR3 length: 17 amino acids.

The CDR3, as DNA: TGTGCCAGCAGCTTGGACCTTTTCAATCAGCCCCAGCATTTT. The encoded protein is CASSLDLFNQPQHF. The chain combines TRBV5-5 with TRBJ1-5; D gene uncertain. The CDR3 has 14 residues. The V gene lost 0 bases and the J gene lost 3 bases, with 7 bases spanning the gap. Looked up from germline, CDR1 is SGHKS and CDR2 is YYEKEE (reference sequence).

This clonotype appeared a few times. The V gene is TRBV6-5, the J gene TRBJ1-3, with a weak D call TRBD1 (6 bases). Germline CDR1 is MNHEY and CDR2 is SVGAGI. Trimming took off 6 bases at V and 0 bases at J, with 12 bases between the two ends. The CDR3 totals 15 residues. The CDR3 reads CASRIGQSSGNTIYF. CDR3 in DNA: TGTGCCAGCAGGATTGGACAGTCCTCTGGAAACACCATATATTTT.